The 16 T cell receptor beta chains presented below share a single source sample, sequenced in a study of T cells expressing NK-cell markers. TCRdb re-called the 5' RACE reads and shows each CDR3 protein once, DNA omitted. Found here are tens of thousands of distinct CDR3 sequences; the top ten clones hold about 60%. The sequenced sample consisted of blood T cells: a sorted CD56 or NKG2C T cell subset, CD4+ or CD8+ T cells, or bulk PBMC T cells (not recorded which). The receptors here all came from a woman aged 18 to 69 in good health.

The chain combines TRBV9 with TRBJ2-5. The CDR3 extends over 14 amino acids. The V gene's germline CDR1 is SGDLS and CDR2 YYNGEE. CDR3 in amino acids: CASSVGSEQETQYF.

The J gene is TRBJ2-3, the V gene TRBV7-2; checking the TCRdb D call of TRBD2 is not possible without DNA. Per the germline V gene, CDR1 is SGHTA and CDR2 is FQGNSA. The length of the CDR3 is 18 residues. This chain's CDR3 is CASSLGLIRLAQTDTQYF.

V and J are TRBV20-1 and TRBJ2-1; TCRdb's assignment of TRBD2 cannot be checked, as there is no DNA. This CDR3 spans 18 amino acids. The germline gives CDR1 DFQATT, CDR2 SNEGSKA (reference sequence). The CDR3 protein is CSAGDPGLAGGPDNEQFF.

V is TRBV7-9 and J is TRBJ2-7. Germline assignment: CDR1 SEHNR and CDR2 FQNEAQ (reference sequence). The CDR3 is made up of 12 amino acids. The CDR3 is CASRSLVAEQYF.

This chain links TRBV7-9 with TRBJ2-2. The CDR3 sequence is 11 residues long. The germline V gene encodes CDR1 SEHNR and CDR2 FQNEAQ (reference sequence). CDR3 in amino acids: CASSLDGELFF.

CDR3 loop: CASSEGRGSYEQYF. The chain joins TRBV6-1 to TRBJ2-7. Germline values: CDR1 MNHNS, CDR2 SASEGT. The CDR3 has 14 residues.

This chain's CDR3 is CASTSGGSQETQYF. The J gene is TRBJ2-5, the V gene TRBV9; there is no DNA to check the TCRdb D call of TRBD1. The CDR3 runs 14 residues. Per the germline V gene, CDR1 is SGDLS and CDR2 is YYNGEE.

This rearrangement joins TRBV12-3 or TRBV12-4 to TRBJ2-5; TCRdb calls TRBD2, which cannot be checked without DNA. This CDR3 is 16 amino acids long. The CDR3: CASSPTQGALPETQYF.

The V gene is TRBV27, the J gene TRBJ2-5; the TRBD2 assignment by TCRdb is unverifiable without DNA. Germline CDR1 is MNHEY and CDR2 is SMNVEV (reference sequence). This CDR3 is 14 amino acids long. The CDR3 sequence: CASSSTTPAETQYF.

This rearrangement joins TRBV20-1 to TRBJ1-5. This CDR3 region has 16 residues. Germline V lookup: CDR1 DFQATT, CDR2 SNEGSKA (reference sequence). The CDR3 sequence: CSAIRMEGNSNQPQHF.

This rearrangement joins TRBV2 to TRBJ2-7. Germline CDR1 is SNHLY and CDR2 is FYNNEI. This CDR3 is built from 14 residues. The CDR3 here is CASSDLSRAYEQYF. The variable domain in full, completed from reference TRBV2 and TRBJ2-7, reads EPEVTQTPSHQVTQMGQEVILRCVPISNHLYFYWYRQILGQKVEFLVSFYNNEISEKSEIFDDQFSVERPDGSNFTLKIRSTKLEDSAMYFCASSDLSRAYEQYFGPGTRLTVT.

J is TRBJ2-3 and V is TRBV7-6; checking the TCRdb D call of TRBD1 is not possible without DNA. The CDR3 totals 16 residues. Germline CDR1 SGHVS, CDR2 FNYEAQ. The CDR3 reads CASSETQGPSTDTQYF.

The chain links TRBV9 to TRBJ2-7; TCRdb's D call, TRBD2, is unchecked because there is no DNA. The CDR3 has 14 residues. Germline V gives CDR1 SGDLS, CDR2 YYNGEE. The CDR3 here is CASSVEEGLNEQYF. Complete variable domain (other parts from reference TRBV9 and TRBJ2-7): DSGVTQTPKHLITATGQRVTLRCSPRSGDLSVYWYQQSLDQGLQFLIQYYNGEERAKGNILERFSAQQFPDLHSELNLSSLELGDSALYFCASSVEEGLNEQYFGPGTRLTVT.

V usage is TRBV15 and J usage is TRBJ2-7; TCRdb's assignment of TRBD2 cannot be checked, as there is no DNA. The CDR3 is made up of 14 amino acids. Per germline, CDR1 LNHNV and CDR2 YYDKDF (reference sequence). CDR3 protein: CATSSGLAGYEQYF.

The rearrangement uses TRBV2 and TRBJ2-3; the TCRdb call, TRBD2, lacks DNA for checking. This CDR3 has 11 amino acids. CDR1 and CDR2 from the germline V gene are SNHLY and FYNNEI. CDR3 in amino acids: CASEGHDTQYF. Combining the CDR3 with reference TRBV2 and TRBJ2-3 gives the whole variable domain EPEVTQTPSHQVTQMGQEVILRCVPISNHLYFYWYRQILGQKVEFLVSFYNNEISEKSEIFDDQFSVERPDGSNFTLKIRSTKLEDSAMYFCASEGHDTQYFGPGTRLTVL.

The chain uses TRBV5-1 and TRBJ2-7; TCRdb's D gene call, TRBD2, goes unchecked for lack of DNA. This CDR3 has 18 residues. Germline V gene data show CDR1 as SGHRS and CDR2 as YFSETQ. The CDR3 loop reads CASSFPGTSEPSSYEQYF. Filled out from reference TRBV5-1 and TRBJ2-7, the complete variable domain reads KAGVTQTPRYLIKTRGQQVTLSCSPISGHRSVSWYQQTPGQGLQFLFEYFSETQRNKGNFPGRFSGRQFSNSRSEMNVSTLELGDSALYLCASSFPGTSEPSSYEQYFGPGTRLTVT.